These 26 T cell receptor beta chains share one sample of origin, sequenced in a study of blood T cells in healthy people across ages. Next came a second PCR, run for about 7 to 12 cycles, which used a sample-barcoded 5' primer along with a J-beta primer mix. TCRdb reprocessed the 5' RACE reads via MiXCR and lists one record per CDR3 protein. The sample includes approximately 960,000 distinct CDR3 sequences, 25% to 30% of them seen just once. The data also belong to a second study, concerning T cells of mothers and their children.

Sequencing was performed on blood. Every receptor here comes from a woman aged 35 to 49 in good health.

This clonotype was seen repeatedly, ten times or more. The chain is built from TRBV7-2 and TRBJ1-2; 7 bases fit TRBD1. Germline CDR1 SGHTA, CDR2 FQGNSA. CDR3 length: 14 amino acids. Unmatched junction bases numbered 2, after V lost 0 bases and J lost 4 bases. The CDR3 reads CASSLAGTVYGYTF. The CDR3 DNA follows: TGTGCCAGCAGCTTAGCCGGGACAGTCTATGGCTACACCTTC.

With regard to this clonotype: This sequence may be a read error, since a much larger clone differs from it by one base. The V and J genes are TRBV6-5 and TRBJ2-4; D is possibly TRBD2 (5 bases). This CDR3 has 13 amino acids. The V end lost 5 bases, the J end lost 13 bases, and 18 bases lay between the germline ends. The V gene's germline CDR1 is MNHEY and CDR2 SVGAGI. The CDR3 reads CASSGSGLYKQYF. The CDR3 DNA follows: TGTGCCAGCAGTGGGTCTGGACTCTACAAGCAGTACTTC.

This clonotype was counted at least ten times. J is TRBJ2-7 and V is TRBV7-2, with D perhaps TRBD1 (6 bases). This CDR3 has 15 residues. V was trimmed by 4 bases and J by 1 base, leaving 14 bases between them. The germline V gene has CDR1 SGHTA and CDR2 FQGNSA. The CDR3: CASSSRQDTSYEQYF. The CDR3 DNA reads TGTGCCAGCAGCTCAAGACAGGATACTTCCTACGAGCAGTACTTC.

This clonotype came up many times. This chain joins TRBV12-3 or TRBV12-4 and TRBJ2-7, with 7 positions matching TRBD1. There are 15 residues in the CDR3. The V gene end was trimmed by 4 bases and the J gene end by 2 bases; junction bases not matched to a gene: 8. CDR3 in amino acids: CASSSRDSTTYEQYF. The CDR3 DNA reads as TGTGCCAGCAGTTCCCGGGACAGTACGACCTACGAGCAGTACTTC.

V usage is TRBV5-1 and J usage is TRBJ1-6, with D possibly matching TRBD1 (6 bases). The CDR3 covers 16 residues. Germline CDR1 reads SGHRS; CDR2 reads YFSETQ. Trimming took 3 bases from V and 0 from J, leaving 10 bases between them. The CDR3 sequence: CASSSRDTSYNSPLHF. CDR3 bases: TGCGCCAGCAGCTCCCGGGACACCTCCTATAATTCACCCCTCCACTTT.

In this sample, this clonotype turned up many times. The chain joins TRBV28 to TRBJ2-5; 7 bases match TRBD1. The CDR3 spans 13 residues. V lost 7 bases, J lost 4 bases, and 6 bases stayed unmatched. The germline gives CDR1 MDHEN, CDR2 SYDVKM. Written as DNA, the CDR3 is TGTGCCAGCATTAAGACAGGGAGAGAGACCCAGTACTTC. Protein sequence: CASIKTGRETQYF.

This clonotype came up a few times. This chain connects TRBV20-1 to TRBJ1-1, with 8 nucleotides matching TRBD1. The V gene's germline CDR1 is DFQATT and CDR2 SNEGSKA (reference sequence). V shed 6 bases, J shed 0 bases, and the junction held 3 bases outside the gene matches. The CDR3 is 13 residues long. The CDR3 DNA follows: TGCAGTGCCGACAGGGGATTGAACACTGAAGCTTTCTTT. It encodes CSADRGLNTEAFF.

This clonotype was counted many times. This chain connects TRBV20-1 to TRBJ2-1, with 8 bases matching TRBD1. With 3 bases clipped from V and 2 bases from J, the junction kept 6 bases outside the gene matches. The germline V gene has CDR1 DFQATT and CDR2 SNEGSKA (reference sequence). The CDR3 is 15 residues long. The chain's CDR3 is CSARRTGYTYNEQFF. CDR3 bases: TGCAGTGCTAGGAGGACAGGGTATACCTACAATGAGCAGTTCTTC.

In regard to this clonotype: This may come from a read error, since a much larger clone is one base off. The V and J genes are TRBV3-1 and TRBJ2-3; D may be TRBD1 or TRBD2 (5 bases each). This CDR3 contains 12 residues. Germline CDR1 and CDR2: LGHDT and YNNKEL (reference sequence). CDR3 region: CANSPEGDTQYF. In DNA form, the CDR3 reads TGTGCCAACAGCCCTGAGGGGGATACGCAGTATTTT.

This clonotype was seen at least ten times. The chain's CDR3 is CASSRTGGFPYEQYF. The CDR3 DNA follows: TGTGCCAGCAGCAGAACTGGGGGCTTCCCCTACGAGCAGTACTTC. The rearrangement links TRBV7-8 to TRBJ2-7; possible D gene TRBD1, 6 bases. V lost 5 bases to trimming and J lost 2 bases, with 16 bases between them. The V gene's germline CDR1 is SGHVS and CDR2 FQNEAQ. The CDR3 contains 15 residues.

The chain couples TRBV12-3 or TRBV12-4 to TRBJ2-7; weak D call: TRBD2 (6 bases). Trimming removed 2 bases from V and 3 bases from J, with 17 bases in between. The CDR3 runs to 16 residues. The CDR3 bases are TGTGCCAGCAGTTTAAGTATTGGGACCGGGGGCTACGAGCAGTACTTC. It specifies CASSLSIGTGGYEQYF.

In its sample, this clonotype was seen once. A clone one base away is much larger, so this may be a read error. The chain links TRBV29-1 to TRBJ2-4, with 10 bases lining up with TRBD2. Unmatched junction bases numbered 18, after V lost 6 bases and J lost 13 bases. The CDR3 spans 15 residues. Looked up from germline, CDR1 is SQVTM and CDR2 is ANQGSEA. Written as DNA, the CDR3 is TGCAGCGTGAGAACGGATAGCGGGGGGTGGAGTGAGCAGTACTTC. Translating it yields CSVRTDSGGWSEQYF.

This clonotype was recorded a few times. The DNA for the CDR3 is TGCAGTGCTAGAGATTCAGGGGGGCCATTCTGGCAGTTCTTC. Translating it yields CSARDSGGPFWQFF. V is TRBV20-1 and J is TRBJ2-1; maybe TRBD1 (7 bases). This CDR3 has 14 residues. With 0 bases removed from V and 12 bases from J, the gap between germline ends came to 18 bases. Germline-derived CDR1 and CDR2 are DFQATT and SNEGSKA (reference sequence).

The CDR3 here is CASSAPGRKPHNEQFF. CDR3 in DNA: TGCGCCAGCAGCGCACCGGGCCGTAAACCCCACAATGAGCAGTTCTTC. The V call is TRBV4-1, the J call TRBJ2-1; no reliable D call. Per germline, CDR1 MGHRA and CDR2 YSYEKL. The length of the CDR3 is 16 residues. Between the trimmed V and J ends, which lost 5 bases and 5 bases, there was a span of 19 bases.

A word on this clonotype: One junction end does not reproduce the germline sequence, and a read error may be involved. The chain has TRBV7-2 and TRBJ2-3, with D tentatively TRBD2 (6 bases). Germline assignment: CDR1 SGHTA and CDR2 FQGNSA. CDR3 length: 15 amino acids. CDR3: CVSSLAGGSSDTQYF. The DNA of the CDR3 is TGTGTCAGCAGCTTAGCTGGAGGGTCGTCAGATACGCAGTATTTT.

This chain connects TRBV20-1 to TRBJ2-5; D may be TRBD2 (6 bases). Near its end, the DNA agrees better with TRBJ2-7, so the J call may be wrong. Germline CDR1 reads DFQATT; CDR2 reads SNEGSKA (reference sequence). The CDR3 has 14 amino acids. This CDR3 is CSARDGGYPNEQYF. The CDR3 region has the DNA TGCAGTGCTAGAGATGGAGGGTACCCGAACGAGCAGTACTTC.

This clonotype was seen repeatedly, ten times or more. This chain connects TRBV20-1 to TRBJ2-3, with 10 positions matching TRBD2. The CDR3 sequence is 13 residues long. The germline V gene encodes CDR1 DFQATT and CDR2 SNEGSKA (reference sequence). The CDR3 coding sequence is TGCAGCCTAGCGGGGGCCATCACAGATACGCAGTATTTT. Translated: CSLAGAITDTQYF.

To note about this clonotype: A read error may be the cause here, since a much bigger clone is one base away. This chain joins TRBV20-1 and TRBJ1-2; 7 nucleotides match TRBD1. The CDR3 contains 12 residues. The V segment lost 7 bases and the J segment 7 bases; nucleotides outside the gene matches: 9. Germline V gene lookup returns CDR1 DFQATT and CDR2 SNEGSKA (reference sequence). CDR3 amino acids: CSVGTAIVGYTF. For the CDR3, the DNA is TGCAGTGTCGGGACAGCGATTGTTGGCTACACCTTC.

The chain employs TRBV3-1 and TRBJ1-1; 9 nucleotides line up with TRBD1. Per the germline V gene, CDR1 is LGHDT and CDR2 is YNNKEL (reference sequence). The CDR3 is made up of 14 amino acids. V trimming: 4 bases; J trimming: 4 bases; junction bases outside the gene matches: 4. The CDR3 nucleotides read TGTGCCAGCAGCCCCGGACAGGGGATCACTGAAGCTTTCTTT. This gives the protein CASSPGQGITEAFF. Together with reference TRBV3-1 and TRBJ1-1, the CDR3 gives the full variable domain: DTAVSQTPKYLVTQMGNDKSIKCEQNLGHDTMYWYKQDSKKFLKIMFSYNNKELIINETVPNRFSPKSPDKAHLNLHINSLELGDSAVYFCASSPGQGITEAFFGQGTRLTVV.

This chain joins TRBV7-9 and TRBJ1-2; D not certain. CDR3 length: 15 amino acids. V was clipped by 5 bases and J by 2 bases, with 15 bases between them. The germline V gene has CDR1 SEHNR and CDR2 FQNEAQ (reference sequence). The chain's CDR3 is CASSPDHRSNYGYTF. The CDR3 region has the DNA TGTGCCAGCAGCCCCGACCACCGGTCCAACTATGGCTACACCTTC.

On this clonotype: It may be a read error: a sequence one base away is much more abundant. The chain joins TRBV29-1 to TRBJ2-5; 12 bases agree with TRBD1. Germline V lookup: CDR1 SQVTM, CDR2 ANQGSEA. Trimming at V came to 3 bases and at J to 11 bases, leaving 10 bases not matched to a gene. The CDR3 has 14 amino acids. The CDR3 DNA is TGCAGCGTTGAGGGACAGGGGGCGGTCGATGAGCAGTACTTC. It specifies CSVEGQGAVDEQYF.

The rearrangement joins TRBV7-2 to TRBJ1-1; 8 bases fit TRBD1. Germline CDR1 is SGHTA and CDR2 is FQGNSA. Trimming at V came to 4 bases and at J to 1 base, leaving 5 bases not matched to a gene. This CDR3 has 15 residues. The CDR3 loop reads CASSSRQGTNTEAFF. CDR3 DNA sequence: TGTGCCAGCAGCTCTCGACAGGGGACGAACACTGAAGCTTTCTTT.

This clonotype was seen a handful of times. The chain couples TRBV12-3 or TRBV12-4 to TRBJ1-4; no reliable D call. The CDR3 length is 12 residues. V gave up 5 bases and J gave up 7 bases, with 8 bases separating them. The CDR3 loop reads CASSAPPEKLFF. In DNA, the CDR3 is TGTGCCAGCAGTGCCCCGCCTGAAAAACTGTTTTTT.

This clonotype came up many times. This sequence joins TRBV5-1 and TRBJ1-1; weak D call: TRBD1 (5 bases). The germline V and J ends were trimmed by 0 bases and 0 bases, with 9 bases remaining between them. Germline-derived CDR1 and CDR2 are SGHRS and YFSETQ. The CDR3 has 15 amino acids. CDR3: CASSLAPGMNTEAFF. For the CDR3, the DNA is TGCGCCAGCAGCTTGGCTCCAGGGATGAACACTGAAGCTTTCTTT.

This clonotype was detected ten times or more. V is TRBV29-1 and J is TRBJ2-1, with D unresolved. This CDR3 has 13 amino acids. Germline V gene lookup returns CDR1 SQVTM and CDR2 ANQGSEA. V lost 5 bases and J 2 bases, leaving 10 bases between the germline ends. CDR3: CSVIPVTYNEQFF. In DNA form, the CDR3 reads TGCAGCGTTATTCCGGTTACCTACAATGAGCAGTTCTTC.

V gene TRBV9 combines with J gene TRBJ2-5; 10 bases fit TRBD1. The CDR3 covers 15 residues. Trimming took 0 bases from V and 5 from J; bases not matched to a gene: 4. Germline V gene lookup returns CDR1 SGDLS and CDR2 YYNGEE. CDR3 sequence reads: CASSVGGQGLETQYF. In DNA, the CDR3 is TGTGCCAGCAGCGTAGGGGGACAGGGGTTGGAGACCCAGTACTTC.